This T cell receptor beta chain originates from a study of blood T cell repertoires in COVID-19. TCRdb's table, derived via immunoSEQ multiplex PCR, lists solely in-frame clones and lacks some. Of around 250,000 clones in the sample, under 90% were seen once. The germline CDR1 and CDR2 sequences are ENHRY and SYGVKD. CDR3 size: 16 residues. V dropped 0 bases and J dropped 2; count of bases not matched to a gene: 3. The chain recombines TRBV10-3 with TRBJ2-7; TRBD1 matches 11 bases. The TCR sequence derives from a woman in her 40s who had recovered from COVID-19. Source material: peripheral blood. The CDR3 loop is CAISESGTGGAYEQYF. In DNA form, the CDR3 reads TGTGCCATCAGTGAGTCCGGGACAGGGGGAGCCTACGAGCAGTACTTC.